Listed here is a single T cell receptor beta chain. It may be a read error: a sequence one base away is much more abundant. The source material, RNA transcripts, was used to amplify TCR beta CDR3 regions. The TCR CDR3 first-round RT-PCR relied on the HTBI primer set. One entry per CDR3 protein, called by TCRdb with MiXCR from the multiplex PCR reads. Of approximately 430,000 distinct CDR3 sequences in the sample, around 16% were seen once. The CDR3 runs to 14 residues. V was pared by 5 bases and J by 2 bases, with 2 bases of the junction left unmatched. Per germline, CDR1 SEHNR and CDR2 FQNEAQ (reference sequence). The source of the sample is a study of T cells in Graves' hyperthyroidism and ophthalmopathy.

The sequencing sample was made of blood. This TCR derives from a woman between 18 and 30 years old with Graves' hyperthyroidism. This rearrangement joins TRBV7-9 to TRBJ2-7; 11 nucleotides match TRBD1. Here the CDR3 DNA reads TGTGCCAGCAGCCAGGACAGGGGGCCCTACGAGCAGTACTTC. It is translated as CASSQDRGPYEQYF.